The 12 T cell receptor beta chains presented below share a single source sample, sequenced in a study of blood T cell repertoires in COVID-19. Produced via immunoSEQ multiplex PCR; TCRdb's table is partial and in-frame only. The sample shows around 500,000 clones, 80% to 90% of them seen only once. Sequenced material: peripheral blood. The receptors here all came from a human donor in a cohort sampled during active COVID-19.

The chain is built from TRBV6-6 and TRBJ1-2, with TRBD1 identical over 8 bases. Germline V CDR1 and CDR2: MNHNY, SVGAGI (reference sequence). CDR3 size: 13 residues. J lost 8 bases, V lost 4 bases, and 6 bases had no gene match. The CDR3 nucleotides are TGTGCCAGCAGTTCGACAGGGGCGGGAGGCTACACCTTC. As protein: CASSSTGAGGYTF.

The chain is built from TRBV9 and TRBJ1-1, with D unresolved. CDR3 length equals 12 residues. The germline CDR1 and CDR2 sequences are SGDLS and YYNGEE. Trimming pared 4 bases from V and 4 bases from J, leaving 8 bases between. CDR3 sequence: CASSSGFTEAFF. The CDR3, as DNA: TGTGCCAGCAGCTCGGGGTTCACTGAAGCTTTCTTT.

V gene TRBV5-1 combines with J gene TRBJ1-2; D remains unclear. The CDR3 is 13 amino acids. In germline, CDR1 is SGHRS, CDR2 YFSETQ. The V gene lost 0 bases and the J gene lost 6 bases, with 9 bases spanning the gap. CDR3 region: CASSLDTEDGYTF. The CDR3 DNA reads as TGCGCCAGCAGCTTGGATACAGAAGATGGCTACACCTTC.

The rearrangement links TRBV14 to TRBJ2-3, with D uncertain. V gave up 1 base and J gave up 2 bases, with 10 bases separating them. This CDR3 contains 15 residues. In germline, CDR1 is SGHDN, CDR2 FVKESK. This CDR3 is CASSQGVRSTDTQYF. The CDR3 nucleotides are TGTGCCAGCAGCCAAGGAGTACGGTCCACAGATACGCAGTATTTT.

This clone was found once. The rearrangement links TRBV19 to TRBJ2-5; 11 bases match TRBD1. The CDR3 has 18 residues. Trimming cost V 3 bases and J 4 bases; bases outside gene matches: 13. The germline gives CDR1 LNHDA, CDR2 SQIVND (reference sequence). CDR3 DNA: TGTGCCAGTAGTATCGAAGCCTTGGGGACAGGGGGGCGAGAGACCCAGTACTTC. It is translated as CASSIEALGTGGRETQYF.

The V and J genes are TRBV5-1 and TRBJ2-1; 7 bases align to TRBD1. CDR3 length equals 15 residues. Germline CDR1 and CDR2: SGHRS and YFSETQ. J was trimmed by 5 bases and V by 1 base; bases with no gene match: 6. CDR3 in DNA: TGCGCCAGCAGCTTGTACGGGACAGACCACAATGAGCAGTTCTTC. It codes for CASSLYGTDHNEQFF.

CDR3 coding DNA: TGCGCCAGCAGCCAATGGGGGGGAGAAGCTTTCTTT. Protein: CASSQWGGEAFF. The chain has TRBV4-1 and TRBJ1-1, with a weak D call TRBD1 (5 bases). Per germline, CDR1 MGHRA and CDR2 YSYEKL. This CDR3 has 12 residues. V lost 2 bases, J lost 8 bases, and 9 bases lay in between.

This rearrangement joins TRBV5-1 to TRBJ1-1; D gene ambiguous. The CDR3 is 13 residues long. The V end lost 6 bases, the J end lost 1 base, and 10 bases lay between the germline ends. Looked up from germline, CDR1 is SGHRS and CDR2 is YFSETQ. The CDR3 is CASTLAGNTEAFF. Here the CDR3 DNA reads TGCGCCAGCACCCTTGCCGGGAACACTGAAGCTTTCTTT.

The chain recombines TRBV19 with TRBJ1-3, with D unclear. CDR1 and CDR2 from the germline V gene are LNHDA and SQIVND (reference sequence). The CDR3 consists of 15 residues. V was trimmed by 0 bases and J by 0 bases, leaving 6 bases between them. For the CDR3, the DNA is TGTGCCAGTAGTATAGATCCCCTCTCTGGAAACACCATATATTTT. It is translated as CASSIDPLSGNTIYF. The full variable domain, in which reference TRBV19 and TRBJ1-3 provide the parts outside the CDR3, is DGGITQSPKYLFRKEGQNVTLSCEQNLNHDAMYWYRQDPGQGLRLIYYSQIVNDFQKGDIAEGYSVSREKKESFPLTVTSAQKNPTAFYLCASSIDPLSGNTIYFGEGSWLTVV.

The chain recombines TRBV5-1 with TRBJ2-5; 11 bases map to TRBD1. The germline gives CDR1 SGHRS, CDR2 YFSETQ. J was trimmed by 5 bases and V by 4 bases; bases with no gene match: 10. The CDR3 runs to 16 residues. Here the CDR3 reads CASSPGQGVLRETQYF. CDR3 in DNA: TGCGCCAGCAGCCCGGGACAGGGGGTGTTAAGGGAGACCCAGTACTTC.

The genes are TRBV28 and TRBJ1-4; a possible D gene is TRBD1 (6 bases). The V gene's germline CDR1 is MDHEN and CDR2 SYDVKM. V was pared by 5 bases and J by 12 bases, with 13 bases between. The CDR3 sequence is 12 residues long. CDR3: CASSLRGAELFF. CDR3 nucleotides: TGTGCCAGCAGTCTTCGGGGGGCAGAACTGTTTTTT.

In this sample, this clone turned up many times. The J gene is TRBJ2-1, the V gene TRBV5-5, with 8 bases aligning to TRBD2. CDR1 and CDR2 (germline): SGHKS, YYEKEE (reference sequence). The V segment lost 4 bases and the J segment 0 bases; nucleotides outside the gene matches: 6. This CDR3 contains 16 residues. CDR3 residues: CASSLSGASSYNEQFF. CDR3 DNA sequence: TGTGCCAGCAGCCTTAGCGGGGCCAGCTCCTACAATGAGCAGTTCTTC.